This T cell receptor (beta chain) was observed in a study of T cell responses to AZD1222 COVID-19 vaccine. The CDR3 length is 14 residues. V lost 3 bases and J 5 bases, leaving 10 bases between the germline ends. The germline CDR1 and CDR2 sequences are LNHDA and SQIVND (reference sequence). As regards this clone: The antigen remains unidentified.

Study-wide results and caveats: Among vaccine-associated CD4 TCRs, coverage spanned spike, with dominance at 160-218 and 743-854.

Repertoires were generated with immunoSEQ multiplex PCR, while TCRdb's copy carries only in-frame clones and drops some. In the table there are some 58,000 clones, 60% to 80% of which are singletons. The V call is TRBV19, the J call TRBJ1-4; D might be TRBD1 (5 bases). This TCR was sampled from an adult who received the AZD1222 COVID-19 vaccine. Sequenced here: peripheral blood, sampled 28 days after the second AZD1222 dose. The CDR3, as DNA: TGTGCCAGTAGTATGGGTGGGGCCAATGAAAAACTGTTTTTT. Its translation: CASSMGGANEKLFF.